The 14 T cell receptor beta chains below were found in one sample sequenced in a study of cytomegalovirus exposure and HLA in healthy donors. The PCR was carried out with 60 Vbeta primers and 13 Jbeta primers. Assay used: immunoSEQ multiplex PCR; TCRdb lists only in-frame clones, some missing. In the table there are under 300,000 clones, 65% to 85% of which are singletons. The sample consisted of PBMCs. The receptors shown here come from a female donor in good health and CMV-seronegative.

The table lists this clone with a count of one. In DNA, the CDR3 is TGTGCCAGCTCACCGTCACCGGGACAATCCTACGAGCAGTACTTC. Translation gives CASSPSPGQSYEQYF. The gene calls are TRBV18 and TRBJ2-7; tentative D call: TRBD1 (6 bases). The V gene lost 3 bases and the J gene lost 1 base, with 13 bases spanning the gap. Germline V CDR1 and CDR2: KGHSH, LQKENI. The length of the CDR3 is 15 residues.

This sequence joins TRBV19 and TRBJ1-2, with a possible D match to TRBD1 (6 bases). CDR3 length equals 15 residues. Between the trimmed V and J ends, which lost 2 bases and 2 bases, there was a span of 12 bases. Germline V gene lookup returns CDR1 LNHDA and CDR2 SQIVND (reference sequence). CDR3 nucleotides: TGTGCCAGTAGTATAATTGACAGGAGAAACTATGGCTACACCTTC. This encodes CASSIIDRRNYGYTF.

This chain uses TRBV27 with TRBJ2-1; 11 bases align to TRBD2. This CDR3 has 15 residues. Germline CDR1 MNHEY, CDR2 SMNVEV (reference sequence). The V segment lost 2 bases and the J segment 5 bases; nucleotides outside the gene matches: 2. The CDR3 loop reads CASSLETSGNNEQFF. CDR3 DNA: TGTGCCAGCAGTTTAGAGACTAGCGGGAACAATGAGCAGTTCTTC.

This sequence joins TRBV5-1 and TRBJ1-3, with D perhaps TRBD1 (6 bases). The CDR3 extends over 16 amino acids. The germline V gene has CDR1 SGHRS and CDR2 YFSETQ. Trimming pared 0 bases from V and 0 bases from J, leaving 10 bases between. CDR3 residues: CASSLETGSSGNTIYF. Written as DNA, the CDR3 is TGCGCCAGCAGCTTGGAGACAGGATCCTCTGGAAACACCATATATTTT.

This chain joins TRBV10-1 and TRBJ2-1, with D possibly being TRBD1 (5 bases). There are 11 residues in the CDR3. The germline V and J ends were trimmed by 6 bases and 5 bases, with 5 bases remaining between them. Germline CDR1 is WNHNN and CDR2 is SYGVQD (reference sequence). CDR3 DNA sequence: TGCGCCAGCAGAGGGGACAATGAGCAGTTCTTC. This sequence encodes CASRGDNEQFF.

This sequence joins TRBV19 and TRBJ2-7; D is possibly TRBD2 (5 bases). Trimming removed 5 bases at V and 0 bases at J, with 14 bases between. The CDR3 loop spans 15 amino acids. Germline assignment: CDR1 LNHDA and CDR2 SQIVND (reference sequence). CDR3 loop: CASSPTRVGSYEQYF. The CDR3 DNA is TGTGCCAGTAGTCCGACGAGGGTCGGCTCCTACGAGCAGTACTTC.

This clone was counted a single time. J is TRBJ2-1 and V is TRBV30; D gene ambiguous. Germline CDR1 reads GTSNPN; CDR2 reads SVGIG (reference sequence). Trimming removed 5 bases from V and 3 bases from J, with 11 bases in between. This CDR3 region has 13 residues. The CDR3 sequence is CAWGRVSYNEQFF. The DNA of the CDR3 is TGTGCCTGGGGTCGCGTAAGCTACAATGAGCAGTTCTTC.

The rearrangement joins TRBV29-1 to TRBJ2-1; no definite D call. This CDR3 contains 16 residues. Trimming removed 7 bases from V and 4 bases from J, with 23 bases in between. Germline CDR1 and CDR2: SQVTM and ANQGSEA. The chain's CDR3 is CSASNGSPNPYNEQFF. CDR3 sequence (DNA): TGCAGCGCGTCTAACGGTAGTCCGAATCCGTACAATGAGCAGTTCTTC.

The chain carries TRBV25-1 and TRBJ2-3; the match to TRBD1 covers 8 bases. J was trimmed by 5 bases and V by 4 bases; bases with no gene match: 5. Looked up from germline, CDR1 is MGHDK and CDR2 is SYGVNS. The CDR3 contains 14 residues. CDR3: CASSAGQGQDTQYF. Written as DNA, the CDR3 is TGTGCCAGCAGTGCTGGACAGGGACAAGATACGCAGTATTTT.

This chain joins TRBV19 and TRBJ2-2, with TRBD1 identical over 9 bases. The V segment lost 4 bases and the J segment 0 bases; nucleotides outside the gene matches: 3. CDR3 size: 16 residues. CDR1 is LNHDA and CDR2 is SQIVND in the germline V gene (reference sequence). The CDR3 protein is CASSRTGVANTGELFF. The CDR3 DNA is TGTGCCAGTAGTAGGACAGGGGTTGCGAACACCGGGGAGCTGTTTTTT.

This chain links TRBV4-1 with TRBJ2-7; D perhaps matches TRBD2 (5 bases). The ends were cut back, 0 bases at V and 5 bases at J, with 20 bases in the middle. This CDR3 region has 17 residues. Germline V gene lookup returns CDR1 MGHRA and CDR2 YSYEKL. CDR3 bases: TGCGCCAGCAGCCAAGAGTCCCCACTAGTTTTCGTGGACGAGCAGTACTTC. It translates to CASSQESPLVFVDEQYF.

The genes are TRBV5-1 and TRBJ2-5, with TRBD2 matching over 7 bases. From germline, CDR1 is SGHRS and CDR2 YFSETQ. V shed 1 base, J shed 2 bases, and the junction held 5 bases outside the gene matches. The length of the CDR3 is 15 residues. CDR3 DNA sequence: TGCGCCAGCAGCTTGTTAGCGGGTAAACAAGAGACCCAGTACTTC. This gives the protein CASSLLAGKQETQYF. Variable domain in full (rest from reference TRBV5-1 and TRBJ2-5): KAGVTQTPRYLIKTRGQQVTLSCSPISGHRSVSWYQQTPGQGLQFLFEYFSETQRNKGNFPGRFSGRQFSNSRSEMNVSTLELGDSALYLCASSLLAGKQETQYFGPGTRLLVL.

There are a few counts of this clone. The rearrangement uses TRBV15 and TRBJ2-7, with TRBD2 matching 7 bases. The CDR3 consists of 16 residues. V trimming: 0 bases; J trimming: 3 bases; junction bases outside the gene matches: 8. Germline CDR1 is LNHNV and CDR2 is YYDKDF (reference sequence). As DNA, the CDR3 is TGTGCCACCAGCAGAGATCAGGTGGCTAGCGGCTACGAGCAGTACTTC. This encodes CATSRDQVASGYEQYF.

This chain links TRBV27 with TRBJ2-1, with TRBD2 matching 9 bases. The V segment lost 3 bases and the J segment 4 bases; nucleotides outside the gene matches: 7. CDR3 length: 16 amino acids. Germline V gene sequence: CDR1 MNHEY, CDR2 SMNVEV (reference sequence). The CDR3 DNA is TGTGCCAGCAGTTTGTCGGGACTAGCTTTTTACAATGAGCAGTTCTTC. This codes for CASSLSGLAFYNEQFF.